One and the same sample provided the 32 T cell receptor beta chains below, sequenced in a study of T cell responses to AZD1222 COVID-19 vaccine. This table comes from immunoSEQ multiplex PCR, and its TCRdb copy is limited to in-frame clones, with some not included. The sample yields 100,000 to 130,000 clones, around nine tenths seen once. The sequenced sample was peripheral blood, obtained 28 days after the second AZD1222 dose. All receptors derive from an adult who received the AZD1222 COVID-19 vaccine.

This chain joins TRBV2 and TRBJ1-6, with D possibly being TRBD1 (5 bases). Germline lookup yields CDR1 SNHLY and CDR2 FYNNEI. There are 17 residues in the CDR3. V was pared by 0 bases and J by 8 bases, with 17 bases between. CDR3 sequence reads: CASSEALRQWGDSPLHF. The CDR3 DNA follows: TGTGCCAGCAGTGAAGCGCTTCGACAGTGGGGGGATTCACCCCTCCACTTT.

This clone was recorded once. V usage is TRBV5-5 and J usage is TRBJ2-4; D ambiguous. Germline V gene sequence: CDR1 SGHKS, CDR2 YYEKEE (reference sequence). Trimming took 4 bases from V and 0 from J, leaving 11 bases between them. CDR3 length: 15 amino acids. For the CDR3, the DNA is TGTGCCAGCAGCCTAGGACGGTTAGCCAAAAACATTCAGTACTTC. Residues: CASSLGRLAKNIQYF.

In DNA form, the CDR3 reads TGCGCCAGCAGCCAAGACGGCAGGAATATCTACGAGCAGTACTTC. Translation: CASSQDGRNIYEQYF. The chain couples TRBV4-1 to TRBJ2-7; unclear D gene. Germline V CDR1 and CDR2: MGHRA, YSYEKL. Between the trimmed V and J ends, which lost 0 bases and 3 bases, there was a span of 12 bases. The CDR3 covers 15 residues.

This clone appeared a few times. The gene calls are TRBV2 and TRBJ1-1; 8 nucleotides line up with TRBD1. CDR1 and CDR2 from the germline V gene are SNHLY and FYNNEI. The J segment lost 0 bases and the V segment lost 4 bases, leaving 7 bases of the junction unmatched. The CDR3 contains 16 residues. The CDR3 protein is CASSVPTDRVNTEAFF. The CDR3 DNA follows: TGTGCCAGCAGTGTTCCAACGGACAGGGTGAACACTGAAGCTTTCTTT.

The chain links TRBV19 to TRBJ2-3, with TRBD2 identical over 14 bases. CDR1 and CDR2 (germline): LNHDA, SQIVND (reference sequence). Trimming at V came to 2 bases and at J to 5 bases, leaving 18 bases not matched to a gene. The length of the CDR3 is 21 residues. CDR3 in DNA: TGTGCCAGTAGTATACATGCTTGGGACAGGGGGACTAGCGGGAGAGTAGATACGCAGTATTTT. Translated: CASSIHAWDRGTSGRVDTQYF.

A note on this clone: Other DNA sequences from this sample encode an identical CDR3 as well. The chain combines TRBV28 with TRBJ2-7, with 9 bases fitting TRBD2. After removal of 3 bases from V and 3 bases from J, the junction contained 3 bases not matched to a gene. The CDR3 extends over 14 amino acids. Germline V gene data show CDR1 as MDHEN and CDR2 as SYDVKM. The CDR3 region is CASSLRGGLYEQYF. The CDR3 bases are TGTGCCAGCAGTTTGCGGGGGGGTCTCTACGAGCAGTACTTC.

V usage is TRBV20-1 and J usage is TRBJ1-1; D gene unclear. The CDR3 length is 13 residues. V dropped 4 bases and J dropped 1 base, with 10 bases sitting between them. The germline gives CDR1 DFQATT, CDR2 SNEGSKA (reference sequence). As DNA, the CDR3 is TGCAGTGCTATTGAGGAGTCGAACACTGAAGCTTTCTTT. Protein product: CSAIEESNTEAFF.

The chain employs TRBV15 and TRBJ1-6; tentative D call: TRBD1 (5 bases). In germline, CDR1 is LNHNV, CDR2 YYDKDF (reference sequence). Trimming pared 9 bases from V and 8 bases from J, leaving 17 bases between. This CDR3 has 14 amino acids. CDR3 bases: TGTGCCACTAGAAACAGGAACCCGGATTCACCCCTCCACTTT. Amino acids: CATRNRNPDSPLHF.

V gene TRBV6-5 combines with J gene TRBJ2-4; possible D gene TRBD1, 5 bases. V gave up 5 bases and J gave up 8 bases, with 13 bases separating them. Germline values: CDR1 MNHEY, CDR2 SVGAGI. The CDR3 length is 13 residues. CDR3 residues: CASSPGPLDIQYF. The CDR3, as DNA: TGTGCCAGCAGTCCAGGGCCCCTAGACATTCAGTACTTC.

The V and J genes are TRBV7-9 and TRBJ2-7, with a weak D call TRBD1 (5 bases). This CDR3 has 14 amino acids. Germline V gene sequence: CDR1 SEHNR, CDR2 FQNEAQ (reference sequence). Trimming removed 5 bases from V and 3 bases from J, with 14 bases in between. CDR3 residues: CASSALSDSYEQYF. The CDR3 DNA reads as TGTGCCAGCAGCGCCTTATCAGACAGCTACGAGCAGTACTTC.

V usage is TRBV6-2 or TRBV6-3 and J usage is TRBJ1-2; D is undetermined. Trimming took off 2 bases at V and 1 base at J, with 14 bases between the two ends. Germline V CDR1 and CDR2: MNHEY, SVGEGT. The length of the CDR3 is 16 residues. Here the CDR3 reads CASSYQTGDYNYGYTF. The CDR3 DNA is TGTGCCAGCAGTTACCAAACTGGGGATTATAACTATGGCTACACCTTC.

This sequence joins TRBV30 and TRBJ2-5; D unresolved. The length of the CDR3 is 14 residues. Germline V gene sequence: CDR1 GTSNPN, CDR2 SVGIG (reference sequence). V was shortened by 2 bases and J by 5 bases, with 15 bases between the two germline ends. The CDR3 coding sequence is TGTGCCTGGAGTTTGGATTCTTTCTGGGAGACCCAGTACTTC. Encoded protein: CAWSLDSFWETQYF.

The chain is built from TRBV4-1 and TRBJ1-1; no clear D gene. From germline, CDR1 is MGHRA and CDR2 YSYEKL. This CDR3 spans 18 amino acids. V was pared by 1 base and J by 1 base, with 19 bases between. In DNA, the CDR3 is TGCGCCAGCAGCCAAGTGTTGAGGGAACCGAAGGAGAACACTGAAGCTTTCTTT. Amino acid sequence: CASSQVLREPKENTEAFF.

The DNA for the CDR3 is TGTGCCAGCAGCTTAGGTCGCAACACTGAAGCTTTCTTT. This gives the protein CASSLGRNTEAFF. The chain carries TRBV11-2 and TRBJ1-1, with D unresolved. V was clipped by 1 base and J by 2 bases, with 5 bases between them. Germline V gives CDR1 SGHAT, CDR2 FQNNGV. The CDR3 is 13 residues long.

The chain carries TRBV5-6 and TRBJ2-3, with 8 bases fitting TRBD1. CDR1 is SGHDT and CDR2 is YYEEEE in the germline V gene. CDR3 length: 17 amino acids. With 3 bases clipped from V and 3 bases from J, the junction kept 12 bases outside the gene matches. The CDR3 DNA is TGTGCCAGCAGCTACGACAGGGGATGGCTAGTGACAGATACGCAGTATTTT. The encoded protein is CASSYDRGWLVTDTQYF.

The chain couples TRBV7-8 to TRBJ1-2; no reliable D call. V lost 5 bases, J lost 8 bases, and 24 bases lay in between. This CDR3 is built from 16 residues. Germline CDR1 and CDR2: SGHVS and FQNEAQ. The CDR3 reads CASSKSEVLPGWGYTF. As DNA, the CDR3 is TGTGCCAGCAGCAAGTCGGAGGTCCTACCCGGTTGGGGCTACACCTTC.

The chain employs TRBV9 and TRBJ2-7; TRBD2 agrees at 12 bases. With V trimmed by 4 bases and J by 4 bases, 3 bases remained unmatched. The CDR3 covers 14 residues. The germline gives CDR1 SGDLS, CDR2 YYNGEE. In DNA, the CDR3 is TGTGCCAGCAGCCAAGGACTAGCGGGGTACGAGCAGTACTTC. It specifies CASSQGLAGYEQYF.

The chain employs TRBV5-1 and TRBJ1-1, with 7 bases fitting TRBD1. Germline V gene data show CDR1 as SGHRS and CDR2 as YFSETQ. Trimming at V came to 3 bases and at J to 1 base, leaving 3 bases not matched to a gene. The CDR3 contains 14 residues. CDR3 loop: CASSWTGSNTEAFF. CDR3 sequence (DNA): TGCGCCAGCAGCTGGACAGGTTCGAACACTGAAGCTTTCTTT.

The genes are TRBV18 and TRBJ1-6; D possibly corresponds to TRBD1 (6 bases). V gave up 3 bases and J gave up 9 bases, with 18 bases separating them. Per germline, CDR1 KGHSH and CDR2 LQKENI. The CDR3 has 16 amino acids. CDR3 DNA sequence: TGTGCCAGCTCACCTGCCAAACCGGGGGCGGGTTCACCCCTCCACTTT. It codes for CASSPAKPGAGSPLHF.

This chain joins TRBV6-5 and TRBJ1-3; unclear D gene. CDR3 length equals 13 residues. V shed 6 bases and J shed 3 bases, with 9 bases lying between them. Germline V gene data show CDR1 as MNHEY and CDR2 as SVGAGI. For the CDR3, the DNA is TGTGCCAGCAGGCGCAGCCATGGAAACACCATATATTTT. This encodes CASRRSHGNTIYF.

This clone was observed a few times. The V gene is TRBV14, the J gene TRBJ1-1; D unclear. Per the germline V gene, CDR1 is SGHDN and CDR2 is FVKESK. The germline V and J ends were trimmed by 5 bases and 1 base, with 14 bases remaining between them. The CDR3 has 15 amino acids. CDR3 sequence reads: CASSGVQVTNTEAFF. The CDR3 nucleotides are TGTGCCAGCAGCGGGGTTCAGGTTACGAACACTGAAGCTTTCTTT.

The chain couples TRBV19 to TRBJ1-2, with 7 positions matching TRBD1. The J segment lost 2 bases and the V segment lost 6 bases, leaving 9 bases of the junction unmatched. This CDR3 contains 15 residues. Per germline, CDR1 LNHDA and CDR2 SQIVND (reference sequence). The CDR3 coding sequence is TGTGCCAGTAGCGCCGGGGGGACAGCAAACTATGGCTACACCTTC. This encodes CASSAGGTANYGYTF.

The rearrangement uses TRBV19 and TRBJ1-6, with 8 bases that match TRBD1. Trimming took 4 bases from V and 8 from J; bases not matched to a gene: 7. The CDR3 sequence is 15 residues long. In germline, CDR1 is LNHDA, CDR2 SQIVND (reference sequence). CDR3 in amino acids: CASSTETGEYSPLHF. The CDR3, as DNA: TGTGCCAGTAGTACGGAGACAGGGGAATATTCACCCCTCCACTTT.

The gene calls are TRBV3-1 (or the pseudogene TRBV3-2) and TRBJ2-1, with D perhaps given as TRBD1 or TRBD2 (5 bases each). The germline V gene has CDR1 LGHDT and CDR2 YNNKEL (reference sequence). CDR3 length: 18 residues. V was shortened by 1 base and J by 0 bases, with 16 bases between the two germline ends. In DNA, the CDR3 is TGTGCCAGCAGCCAAGGGTCGAGGGGTCCCAGCTCCTACAATGAGCAGTTCTTC. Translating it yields CASSQGSRGPSSYNEQFF.

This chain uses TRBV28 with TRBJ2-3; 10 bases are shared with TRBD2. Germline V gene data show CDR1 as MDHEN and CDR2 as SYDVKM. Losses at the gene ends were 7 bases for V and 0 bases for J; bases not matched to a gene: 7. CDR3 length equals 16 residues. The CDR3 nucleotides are TGTGCCAGCATTCCCTTAGCGGGGGGTAGCACAGATACGCAGTATTTT. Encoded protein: CASIPLAGGSTDTQYF.

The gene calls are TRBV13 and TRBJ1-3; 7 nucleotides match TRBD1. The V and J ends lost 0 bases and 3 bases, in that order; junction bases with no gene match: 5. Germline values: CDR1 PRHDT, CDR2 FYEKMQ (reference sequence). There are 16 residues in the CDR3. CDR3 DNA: TGTGCCAGCAGCTTAGGCAGGGGGGCTTTTGGAAACACCATATATTTT. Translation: CASSLGRGAFGNTIYF.

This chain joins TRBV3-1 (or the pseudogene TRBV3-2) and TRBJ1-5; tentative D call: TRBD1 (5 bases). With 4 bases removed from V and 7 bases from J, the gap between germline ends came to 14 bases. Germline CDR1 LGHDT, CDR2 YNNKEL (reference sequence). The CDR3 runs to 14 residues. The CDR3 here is CASSPSGGDQPQHF. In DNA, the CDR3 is TGTGCCAGCAGCCCCAGCGGGGGGGACCAGCCCCAGCATTTT.

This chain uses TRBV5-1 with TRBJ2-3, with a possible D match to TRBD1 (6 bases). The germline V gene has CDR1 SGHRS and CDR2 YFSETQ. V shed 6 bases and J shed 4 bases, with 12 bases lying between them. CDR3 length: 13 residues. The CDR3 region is CASKQGASDTQYF. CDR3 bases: TGCGCCAGCAAACAGGGAGCCTCAGATACGCAGTATTTT.

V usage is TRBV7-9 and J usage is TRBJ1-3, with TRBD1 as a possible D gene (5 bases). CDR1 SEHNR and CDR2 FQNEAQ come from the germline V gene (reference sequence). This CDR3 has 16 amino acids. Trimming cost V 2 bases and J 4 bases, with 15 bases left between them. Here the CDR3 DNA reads TGTGCCAGCAGCTTAAAGGGCCAGGGATCCGGAAACACCATATATTTT. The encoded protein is CASSLKGQGSGNTIYF.

The CDR3: CACWQGYSGANVLTF. In DNA form, the CDR3 reads TGTGCCTGTTGGCAGGGGTACTCTGGGGCCAACGTCCTGACTTTC. V gene TRBV6-5 combines with J gene TRBJ2-6, with D tentatively TRBD1 (6 bases). Germline V lookup: CDR1 MNHEY, CDR2 SVGAGI. CDR3 length: 15 amino acids. Trimming stripped 11 bases from V and 0 bases from J, with 14 bases between.

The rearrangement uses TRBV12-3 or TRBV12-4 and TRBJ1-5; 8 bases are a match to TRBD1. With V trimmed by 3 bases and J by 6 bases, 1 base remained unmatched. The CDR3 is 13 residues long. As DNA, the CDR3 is TGTGCCAGCAGTTTGGACAGGGCTCAGCCCCAGCATTTT. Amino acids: CASSLDRAQPQHF.

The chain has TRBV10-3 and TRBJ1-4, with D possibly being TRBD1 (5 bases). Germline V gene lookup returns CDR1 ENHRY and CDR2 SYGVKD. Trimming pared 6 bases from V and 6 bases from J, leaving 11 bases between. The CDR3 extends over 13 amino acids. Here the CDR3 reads CAISRQHDEKLFF. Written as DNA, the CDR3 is TGTGCCATCAGCCGACAGCACGATGAAAAACTGTTTTTT.